This T cell receptor beta chain comes out of a study of cytomegalovirus exposure and HLA in healthy donors (dated by TCRdb to the late 2010s). Looking at the study overall: According to an earlier analysis of around 600 of the donors, some 180 million T cells yielded some 110 million unique TCR beta sequences and about 300 Gb of sequence data. An early release that covered more than 550 HLA-typed donors contained approximately 300 gigabases of sequencing data and 85 million to 100 million unique TCR sequences. Of the approximately 400 genotyped donors, 65% to 90% fell in the genetic ancestry cluster associated with self-reported Caucasian donors. The study aimed to test whether signatures of past pathogen exposure could be identified by cataloging public T cell receptors. The study profiled the T cell repertoires of under 700 subjects by immunosequencing and related them to cytomegalovirus serostatus. Along with the approximately 670-subject first cohort, a separate validation cohort of more than 90 different subjects was used. High-throughput TCR immunosequencing, statistical association of individual TCRs with disease status, and machine learning were combined to predict cytomegalovirus infection status. To study patterns of TCR occurrence, a later analysis re-analyzed previously published TCR beta repertoires from more than 550 donors and added high-resolution HLA genotyping. In the later analysis, no new phenotypic data were used to find candidate immune exposures; instead, reliance was placed on TCR beta sequences and their occurrence across donors. To decide whether each TCR beta V gene segment behaved as functional or pseudogenic, an earlier analysis of some 600 of the donors relied on high-throughput TCR beta sequencing. Alongside the repertoire data, information on donor age, sex, ethnicity and CMV serostatus was compiled. A later genetic analysis used genome-wide SNP genotypes for 398 of the 666 donors, treating that subset as a discovery cohort. All discovery cohort repertoires had been generated on a single sequencing platform. HLA typing included class I and class II loci at four-digit resolution. The number of typed donors differed by locus: about 629-630 for A, B, C, DRB1 and DQB1; 500 to 550 for DQA1; some 590 for DPA1; and about 470 for DPB1. About five DR-DQ haplotypes were treated as single units for association and clustering because of strong linkage in the cohort. Among roughly 400 genotyped donors of the cohort, an average of around 220,000 unique TCR beta nucleotide sequences was sequenced per donor, of which 15% to 20% were non-productive. The investigation overall reported the following: Three of the identified cytomegalovirus-associated TCR beta chains were confirmed in vitro to be specific for cytomegalovirus antigens. Only TCR beta chains were sequenced in this cohort, and the absence of alpha or paired-chain data limited detectable features. Specific HLA alleles were associated with 15,000 to 20,000 TCR beta sequences at a false discovery rate of 0.05 in a later analysis. In a later analysis, HLA-associated TCR beta chains were found to be more clonally expanded and to have lower generation probabilities than equally common non-associated chains. The study listed 150 to 200 TCR beta chains as associated with cytomegalovirus. According to a later analysis, TCR association rates differed among HLA loci, with DRB1 alleles showing the most associated TCRs and HLA-C alleles showing the fewest. The classifier was reported to diagnose cytomegalovirus status with high specificity and sensitivity in both the original cohort and the validation cohort. Because some donors lacked HLA typing at each locus, the association tests relied only on the typed subset. Because counts were too low, around 18 rarely observed V segments, including chromosome 9 orphons, were left out of the earlier analysis of 587 of the donors. A group of highly shared sequence variants was considered likely to be a technical artifact of the sequencing pipeline. According to a later analysis, most CMV-associated TCR beta chains appeared to be HLA-restricted, and the HLA associations seemed to be driven largely by CMV exposure. Across donors, most TCR sequences were observed very rarely, whereas some public TCRs were present in many individuals. Immune exposure information for the cohort was limited to CMV serostatus. According to a later genetic analysis, donors in an Asian-associated ancestry cluster had fewer N-insertions in productive TCRs than the roughly 670-donor mean. A further reported finding was that TCR beta sequences accurately predicted the HLA-A and HLA-B alleles for most subjects in the first cohort. The 87-base-pair reads could not distinguish some IMGT-functional V segments, including TRBV6-2 and TRBV6-3, so those segments were excluded. Correlated functional status among segregating V segments might be attributable to linkage disequilibrium, but an unknown experimental factor could not be ruled out. Roughly uniform sequencing depth across donors was assumed in presence/absence analyses, although this assumption may not hold. In a later genetic analysis, a missense DCLRE1C variant was associated with V-gene and J-gene trimming of TCR beta chains, and the association was replicated in an independent cohort. When HLA alleles, especially DR and DQ, strongly co-occurred, attributing TCR associations to individual alleles was difficult. Several of the top co-occurrence clusters appeared to be linked to parvovirus B19, influenza, CMV and Epstein-Barr virus, according to a later analysis. It was suggested by the authors that the approach could potentially be generalized to other disease states and immunological phenotypes. In an earlier analysis of fewer than 700 of the donors, most TCR beta V segments appeared in productive rearrangements about 87% or about 30% of the time, broadly matching IMGT annotations.

In total, more than 500 healthy bone marrow donors made up the cohort. At the time of sampling, all cohort members were nominally healthy, though unrecorded immune exposures were likely present. The donor was CMV seropositive and was included in the group of approximately 310 seropositive cohort members. Each donor provided a peripheral blood sample, and peripheral blood mononuclear cells were used for TCR beta sequencing. The Qiagen DNeasy Blood Extraction Kit was used to extract genomic DNA from the blood cell samples. V is cut back by 0 bases and J by 0 bases, with 10 bases in the junction unmatched. Spanning cysteine to phenylalanine, the CDR3 consists of 18 amino acids. Just CDR3 DNA is preserved here, 54 bases in frame from base 1. Sequences LGHNA (CDR1) and YNFKEQ (CDR2) are obtained from the germline V gene. As concerns this clone: It has no known antigen specificity. Base qualities are missing; no much larger clone stands one base away.

The library relied on the immunoSEQ multiplex PCR assay. The multiplex PCR relied on a mix of 60 forward primers for TCR Vbeta segments and 13 reverse primers for TCR Jbeta segments. Amplification of the CDR3 region of rearranged TCR beta genes was performed with a multiplex PCR assay on genomic DNA. Amplified TCR beta libraries were sequenced as 87-base-pair reads on the Illumina HiSeq System. Per the original workflow: A later analysis tallied 75 million to 95 million unique TCR beta chains across the 666 repertoires, and some 10 million of those chains were shared by two or more donors. Raw reads were error-corrected and collapsed into unique sequences with a nearest-neighbor algorithm that merged closely related sequences to remove PCR and sequencing errors. CDR3 sequences were aligned to IMGT reference sequences to assign V, D and J gene segments. For a sequence to be retained, at least a six-nucleotide match to both a V gene segment and a J gene segment was required. A rearrangement was called productive if the CDR3 had no stop codons and remained in frame with V and J, and every other rearrangement was called non-productive. Following IMGT convention, CDR3 was defined as the stretch from the second conserved V-encoded cysteine up to the conserved J-encoded phenylalanine. In an earlier analysis of around 540 of the donors, sequences lacking an unambiguous match to a single V gene segment were excluded. An earlier analysis of fewer than 650 of the donors classified V segments as functional when productive rearrangements were above 56.7% and as segregating when the standard deviation between donors was above 5%. A statistical classification framework was built to diagnose cytomegalovirus status from the catalog of TCR beta chain sequences. In a later analysis, TCR nucleotide sequences were compared against IMGT/GENE-DB human TR gene sequences so that V and J genes could be assigned. The TCRdist pipeline was used in a later analysis to assign CDR3 sequences and most-parsimonious VDJ recombination scenarios. In a later analysis, each TCR beta chain was defined by its CDR3 amino acid sequence together with its V-gene family, and reads lacking a unique V-gene family were excluded. A later analysis removed 550 to 650 highly shared, low-generation-probability nucleotide sequences to deal with suspected cross-contamination and a sequencing artifact. In a later analysis, a clonal expansion index for each public chain was calculated from normalized within-repertoire ranks of inferred template counts. In a later analysis, generation probabilities were computed with a VDJ recombination model fitted to out-of-frame rearrangements, and the resulting probabilities were checked against IGoR. In a later analysis, TCR-TCR, TCR-HLA and TCR-CMV co-occurrence was scored with hypergeometric tests, and a repertoire-size bias correction was applied to TCR pairs. False discovery rates were estimated in a later analysis by permuting HLA or CMV assignments 20 times. In a later analysis, co-occurring TCRs were grouped using DBSCAN, and TCRdist sequence similarity was added for clustering within HLA-allele-positive subsets. For co-occurrence clustering, repertoires with fewer than 30,000 or more than 120,000 public chains were excluded, along with about five repertoires with anomalous nucleotide sharing. TCRdb retrieved this table from immuneACCESS and kept in-frame rearrangements only. Not all clones are present; in checked studies, unresolved V genes account for under half, and no reason is known for the remainder. The DNA was the basis for D and trimming; V, J and clone size are from that table. Here the sample has about 130,000 clones; 65% to 80% occur a single time. The ten largest make up 6.5% to 8% of the sample.

The rearrangement joined TRBV4-2 to TRBJ2-5, and 7 junction bases match TRBD2. This TCR was sampled from a man in his forties in good health and CMV-seropositive. The specimen sequenced was PBMCs. The DNA reads as follows: TGTGCCAGCAGCCAAGATCTCCCGGGAGGAAGCGACCAAGAGACCCAGTACTTC. Its amino acids are CASSQDLPGGSDQETQYF.